This is a list of T cell receptor beta chains from one sample in a study of blood T cell repertoires in COVID-19. The table came from immunoSEQ multiplex PCR; TCRdb's copy has only in-frame clones and leaves some out. The data hold about 120,000 clones, with about 81% observed a single time. Input material: peripheral blood. These TCRs come from a man aged 25 to 40 with COVID-19, enrolled during active disease. Each CDR3 is given with its conserved first and last residue. The D gene is left open where the match is weak. Clone size is not always given. Where it is, it says once, few, many or a class for expanded clones.

>TRBJ1-2|once|-|TRBV5-5
CASSLQFFGGGYTF
TGTGCCAGCAGCTTGCAGTTTTTCGGGGGTGGCTACACCTTC
>TRBJ2-5|-|-|TRBV5-4
CASSVRQGSGETQYF
TGTGCCAGCAGCGTACGTCAGGGGTCCGGGGAGACCCAGTACTTC
>TRBJ2-1|-|TRBD2|TRBV5-1
CASGGGRALNEQFF
TGCGCCAGCGGGGGTGGGAGGGCCCTCAATGAGCAGTTCTTC
>TRBJ2-1|-|TRBD2|TRBV6-4
CATKRTSGSIEQFF
TGTGCCACCAAAAGGACTAGCGGGAGTATTGAGCAGTTCTTC
>TRBJ2-2|-|TRBD2|TRBV7-6
CASSLDPSGTNTGELFF
TGTGCCAGCAGCTTAGATCCTAGCGGGACAAACACCGGGGAGCTGTTTTTT
>TRBJ2-3|-|TRBD2|TRBV30
CAWRRGGFTDTQYF
TGTGCCTGGCGACGGGGGGGCTTTACAGATACGCAGTATTTT
>TRBJ2-3|few|TRBD2|TRBV7-9
CASSASGMTDTQYF
TGTGCCAGCAGCGCTAGCGGGATGACAGATACGCAGTATTTT
>TRBJ2-2|once|-|TRBV4-3
CASSQEMGATGELFF
TGCGCCAGCAGCCAAGAGATGGGGGCCACCGGGGAGCTGTTTTTT
>TRBJ1-3|-|-|TRBV27
CASSLNYGNTIYF
TGTGCCAGCAGTCTAAATTACGGAAACACCATATATTTT
>TRBJ2-2|many|TRBD2|TRBV11-2
CASSLRLASDTGELFF
TGTGCCAGCAGCTTGCGACTAGCGTCGGACACCGGGGAGCTGTTTTTT
>TRBJ2-2|few|-|TRBV5-1
CASFRDSYTGELFF
TGCGCCAGCTTCCGGGACTCTTACACCGGGGAGCTGTTTTTT
>TRBJ2-3|-|-|TRBV21-1
CASSIYRAHTQYF
TGTGCCAGCAGCATATACAGGGCCCATACGCAGTATTTT
>TRBJ2-5|few|-|TRBV2
CASIPRSGETQYF
TGTGCCAGCATACCCCGTTCCGGAGAGACCCAGTACTTC
>TRBJ2-5|few|TRBD2|TRBV3-1/TRBV3-2
CASSQSISGGAETQYF
TGTGCCAGCAGCCAGTCAATTAGCGGGGGGGCGGAGACCCAGTACTTC
>TRBJ1-2|-|-|TRBV6-4
CASSAGENYGYTF
TGTGCCAGCAGCGCGGGAGAGAACTATGGCTACACCTTC
>TRBJ2-1|once|TRBD2|TRBV19
CASSIGGLAGNEQFF
TGTGCCAGTAGTATTGGGGGACTAGCAGGCAATGAGCAGTTCTTC
>TRBJ1-6|-|-|TRBV7-2
CASSTGGRGDNSPLHF
TGTGCCAGCAGCACAGGTGGCAGGGGCGATAATTCACCCCTCCACTTT
>TRBJ2-1|-|-|TRBV24-1
CATSDPTGFLYNEQFF
TGTGCCACCAGCGACCCGACTGGGTTCTTATACAATGAGCAGTTCTTC
>TRBJ1-3|-|-|TRBV11-3
CASSSGRTSGNTIYF
TGTGCCAGCAGCAGCGGACGGACCTCTGGAAACACCATATATTTT
>TRBJ2-5|-|-|TRBV5-4
CASSPAGAETQYF
TGTGCCAGCAGCCCGGCGGGGGCAGAGACCCAGTACTTC